A selection of T cell receptor beta chains follows, all from one sample in a study of neoadjuvant anti-PD-1 for oral cavity cancer. The table came from immunoSEQ multiplex PCR; TCRdb's copy has only in-frame clones and leaves some out. The sample yields several thousand clones, 72% seen once. The starting material was PBMCs, obtained before nivolumab (anti-PD-1) treatment. The origin of the receptors is a person aged 35 to 85 with oral cavity squamous cell carcinoma. The CDR3 runs from the conserved cysteine through the conserved F or W. The order of the fields is J gene, V gene, CDR3 protein.

TRBJ1-5	TRBV27	CASSLSGTHSNQPQHF
TRBJ2-6	TRBV2	CASGTVESGANVLTF
TRBJ1-6	TRBV18	CASSRRTENSPLHF
TRBJ2-1	TRBV6-5	CASSYSSRLYNEQFF
TRBJ2-3	TRBV11-2	CASSFDPHSTDTQYF
TRBJ1-3	TRBV9	CASSVGQGPNTIYF
TRBJ2-7	TRBV7-2	CASSSYEQYF
TRBJ1-1	TRBV5-1	CASSLYTGRTNTEAFF
TRBJ1-1	TRBV7-9	CASSLGTANTEAFF
TRBJ2-2	TRBV7-3	CASSPRGQGANGELFF
TRBJ1-2	TRBV6-1	CASSDVAVNGYTF